The clone carrying this T cell receptor beta chain was counted a few times. The sample originates from a study of blood T cells in healthy people across ages. The second PCR ran roughly 6 to 11 cycles with a sample-barcoded 5' primer and J-beta primers. A template-switch adaptor that had 12 random nucleotides put a tag on each cDNA molecule. TCRdb reanalysed the 5' RACE reads using MiXCR and keeps one entry per CDR3 protein. The table shows some 940,000 distinct CDR3 sequences, with under 35% occurring only once. This sample also belongs to another study, concerning T cells of mothers and their children.

Sequenced sample: blood. The sequence derives from a woman aged 40 to 50 in good health.

The CDR3 region has the DNA TGCGCCAGTGCGATAGCGGGGGGCATCTCCTACGAGCAGTACTTC. This encodes CASAIAGGISYEQYF. The rearrangement joins TRBV5-1 to TRBJ2-7; 10 nucleotides line up with TRBD2. Germline V gene lookup returns CDR1 SGHRS and CDR2 YFSETQ. The CDR3 is made up of 15 amino acids. The V and J ends lost 8 bases and 0 bases, in that order; junction bases with no gene match: 8.